This TCR beta chain comes out of a study of shared clonotypes between healthy human individuals. As processed by the authors: Because ImmunoSEQ provided only junction sequences with no quality scores, the filtering differed. Some clones are missing from TCRdb's copy, which holds only in-frame ones; the method was immunoSEQ multiplex PCR. That table is the source of V, J and clone size, and D and trimming were worked out from the DNA. The table records about 2.3 million clones, approximately 93% of them present only once. Splitting of CD4+ cells produced CD45RA+ naive and CD45RA-negative memory subsets. The CDR3 spans 14 residues. Germline V gene lookup returns CDR1 MNHEY and CDR2 SMNVEV (reference sequence). With 3 bases removed from V and 2 bases from J, the gap between germline ends came to 10 bases.

The chain recombines TRBV27 with TRBJ2-5; no definite D call. The receptor comes from a man aged 18 to 29 in good health. Some clones in this sample may be carry-over from other donors' samples. The sample comprised naive CD4+ T cells from PBMCs. Subset described: CD45RA+ positively selected. CDR3 sequence reads: CASSFNYRQETQYF. For the CDR3, the DNA is TGTGCCAGCAGTTTTAACTACCGACAAGAGACCCAGTACTTC.